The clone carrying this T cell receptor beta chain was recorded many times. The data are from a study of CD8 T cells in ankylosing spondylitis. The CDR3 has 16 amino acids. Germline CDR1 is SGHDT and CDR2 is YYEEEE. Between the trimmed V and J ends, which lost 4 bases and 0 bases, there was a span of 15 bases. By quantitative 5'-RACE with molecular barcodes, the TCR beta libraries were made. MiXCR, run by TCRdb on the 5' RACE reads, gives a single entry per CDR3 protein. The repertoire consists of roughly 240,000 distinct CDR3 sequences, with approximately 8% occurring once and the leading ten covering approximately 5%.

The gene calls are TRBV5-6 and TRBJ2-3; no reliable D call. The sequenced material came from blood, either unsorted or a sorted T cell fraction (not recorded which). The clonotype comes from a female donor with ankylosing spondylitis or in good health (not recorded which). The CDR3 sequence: CASSGPSAPSTDTQYF. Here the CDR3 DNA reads TGTGCCAGCAGCGGACCTTCAGCGCCTAGCACAGATACGCAGTATTTT.